Each of the 19 T cell receptor beta chains below was sequenced from the same sample in a study of blood T cell repertoires in COVID-19. Libraries were prepared by immunoSEQ multiplex PCR; TCRdb keeps only in-frame clonotypes and omits some of them. The table has just over 300,000 clones, 89% seen once; the top ten hold roughly 1.9%. The sample taken for sequencing was peripheral blood. These receptor sequences come from a woman aged 25 to 39 with COVID-19, enrolled during active disease.

This chain joins TRBV9 and TRBJ1-4, with 12 bases that match TRBD1. The junction had 11 bases not matched to a gene; V was cut back by 4 bases and J by 7 bases. Germline CDR1 and CDR2: SGDLS and YYNGEE. CDR3 length: 17 residues. The CDR3 spells CASSSPGTGGNGEKLFF. The DNA of the CDR3 is TGTGCCAGCAGCTCCCCTGGGACAGGGGGCAACGGTGAAAAACTGTTTTTT.

This sequence joins TRBV11-1 and TRBJ2-1; 8 positions agree with TRBD1. CDR1 is SGHAT, CDR2 FQDESV, per germline (reference sequence). J gave up 4 bases and V 5 bases, and 4 bases lay outside the gene matches. The CDR3 totals 14 residues. The CDR3 here is CASSDRGQYNEQFF. The CDR3 nucleotides are TGTGCCAGCAGCGACAGGGGTCAATACAATGAGCAGTTCTTC.

V gene TRBV27 combines with J gene TRBJ1-2; 9 bases agree with TRBD1. The CDR3 contains 13 residues. The germline V gene has CDR1 MNHEY and CDR2 SMNVEV (reference sequence). Germline trimming cut 11 bases from V and 4 bases from J; bases unmatched to any gene: 8. The DNA for the CDR3 is TGTGCCTGCCGAAGGACAGGGGCCTATGGCTACACCTTC. This codes for CACRRTGAYGYTF.

The chain couples TRBV5-1 to TRBJ1-2; D unresolved. Looked up from germline, CDR1 is SGHRS and CDR2 is YFSETQ. The CDR3 contains 17 residues. With 0 bases removed from V and 0 bases from J, the gap between germline ends came to 15 bases. The CDR3 sequence is CASSLGVRTGANYGYTF. CDR3 nucleotides: TGCGCCAGCAGCTTGGGAGTTAGGACGGGAGCTAACTATGGCTACACCTTC.

The rearrangement links TRBV9 to TRBJ2-1, with 8 bases fitting TRBD2. V lost 4 bases, J lost 7 bases, and 19 bases stayed unmatched. CDR1 and CDR2 from the germline V gene are SGDLS and YYNGEE. This CDR3 has 18 amino acids. CDR3 sequence (DNA): TGTGCCAGCAGCCCAAGCTCCGGGGGTCCGGGGGGGAGGAATGAGCAGTTCTTC. It yields the protein CASSPSSGGPGGRNEQFF.

The chain joins TRBV6-1 to TRBJ1-3; a possible D gene is TRBD1 (5 bases). The germline V and J ends were trimmed by 3 bases and 0 bases, with 6 bases remaining between them. Per germline, CDR1 MNHNS and CDR2 SASEGT. CDR3 length: 14 amino acids. The CDR3 region has the DNA TGTGCCAGCAGTGAGACAGTCTCTGGAAACACCATATATTTT. Its protein product is CASSETVSGNTIYF.

The DNA of the CDR3 is TGCAGCTTACACCGGGGGGAGACCCAGTACTTC. This gives the protein CSLHRGETQYF. V is TRBV29-1 and J is TRBJ2-5; tentatively, D is TRBD2 (6 bases). Trimming left V 8 bases short and J 5 bases short, with 12 bases between. The CDR3 length is 11 residues. Germline CDR1 reads SQVTM; CDR2 reads ANQGSEA.

This clone was seen once. The chain uses TRBV23-1 and TRBJ1-6, with D perhaps TRBD1 (6 bases). TRBV23-1 is identified as an open reading frame with a role that is uncertain. The V end was cut by 7 bases, the J end by 7 bases, with 23 bases between. The CDR3 totals 17 residues. The CDR3 sequence: CASTESRPNRENSPLHF. CDR3 DNA sequence: TGCGCCAGCACAGAATCTCGACCGAACAGGGAGAATTCACCCCTCCACTTT.

The table lists this clone with a count of one. V and J are TRBV2 and TRBJ1-2, with 7 bases that match TRBD1. Germline values: CDR1 SNHLY, CDR2 FYNNEI. J was trimmed by 6 bases and V by 9 bases; bases with no gene match: 7. The CDR3 loop spans 12 amino acids. CDR3 bases: TGTGCCAGAACAGGGGACGAGAATGGCTACACCTTC. This gives the protein CARTGDENGYTF.

The V and J genes are TRBV2 and TRBJ1-5; a possible D gene is TRBD1 (5 bases). V was clipped by 6 bases and J by 4 bases, with 10 bases between them. Germline V gene data show CDR1 as SNHLY and CDR2 as FYNNEI. The length of the CDR3 is 13 residues. CDR3 sequence (DNA): TGTGCCAGCAGCGATGACAGTAATCAGCCCCAGCATTTT. Translated: CASSDDSNQPQHF.

The J gene is TRBJ1-6, the V gene TRBV6-1; D is perhaps TRBD1 (5 bases). Germline CDR1 is MNHNS and CDR2 is SASEGT. V gave up 2 bases and J gave up 4 bases, with 12 bases separating them. The CDR3 is made up of 16 amino acids. The CDR3 coding sequence is TGTGCCAGCAGTGAACGTTCAGGGTGGTATAATTCACCCCTCCACTTT. Translation: CASSERSGWYNSPLHF.

The CDR3 DNA follows: TGTGCCAGCAGCTTAGCGCGAGGCGGGACAGCGTTACCAGATACGCAGTATTTT. Translated: CASSLARGGTALPDTQYF. The chain links TRBV7-8 to TRBJ2-3; the D gene is possibly TRBD1 (7 bases). V dropped 0 bases and J dropped 4 bases, with 20 bases sitting between them. The CDR3 runs 18 residues. In germline, CDR1 is SGHVS, CDR2 FQNEAQ.

The CDR3 nucleotides are TGTGCCAGTAGTATAGGGACAGGTCCAAACACTGAAGCTTTCTTT. Encoded protein: CASSIGTGPNTEAFF. J is TRBJ1-1 and V is TRBV19; 7 nucleotides match TRBD1. V was pared by 1 base and J by 2 bases, with 4 bases of the junction left unmatched. Germline assignment: CDR1 LNHDA and CDR2 SQIVND (reference sequence). This CDR3 region has 15 residues.

The CDR3 here is CASSGPGTATEAFF. DNA for the CDR3: TGCGCCAGCAGCGGTCCAGGGACAGCCACTGAAGCTTTCTTT. The chain is built from TRBV5-1 and TRBJ1-1; 7 bases match TRBD1. CDR1 is SGHRS, CDR2 YFSETQ, per germline. The CDR3 consists of 14 residues. V gave up 4 bases and J gave up 4 bases; unmatched junction bases: 7. Variable domain in full (rest from reference TRBV5-1 and TRBJ1-1): KAGVTQTPRYLIKTRGQQVTLSCSPISGHRSVSWYQQTPGQGLQFLFEYFSETQRNKGNFPGRFSGRQFSNSRSEMNVSTLELGDSALYLCASSGPGTATEAFFGQGTRLTVV.

The J gene is TRBJ2-1, the V gene TRBV25-1, with D uncertain. Germline loops: CDR1 MGHDK, CDR2 SYGVNS. The V end was cut by 2 bases, the J end by 0 bases, with 8 bases between. This CDR3 comprises 15 residues. The CDR3 protein is CASSESASSYNEQFF. In DNA, the CDR3 is TGTGCCAGCAGTGAAAGCGCTTCCTCCTACAATGAGCAGTTCTTC.

In DNA form, the CDR3 reads TGCGCCAGCAGCAGATCCGGGACAGGGATCTCTGGGGCCAACGTCCTGACTTTC. This translates into CASSRSGTGISGANVLTF. The rearrangement links TRBV5-1 to TRBJ2-6; 9 positions match TRBD1. CDR1 and CDR2 from the germline V gene are SGHRS and YFSETQ. V gave up 4 bases and J gave up 0 bases; unmatched junction bases: 8. This CDR3 comprises 18 residues.

This clone was picked up many times. CDR3 in amino acids: CASSQARYSYEQYF. CDR3 nucleotides: TGTGCCAGCAGCCAGGCCCGGTACTCCTACGAGCAGTACTTC. This chain links TRBV9 with TRBJ2-7; D call uncertain. This CDR3 is 14 amino acids long. Trimming took off 4 bases at V and 0 bases at J, with 11 bases between the two ends. CDR1 SGDLS and CDR2 YYNGEE come from the germline V gene.

The genes are TRBV2 and TRBJ1-2; 8 bases are a match to TRBD1. The CDR3 runs to 15 residues. V shed 8 bases, J shed 6 bases, and the junction held 14 bases outside the gene matches. The germline CDR1 and CDR2 sequences are SNHLY and FYNNEI. The CDR3 nucleotides are TGTGCCAGCCGGCGACAGGGGACCCACTTGGATGGCTACACCTTC. Translated, it gives CASRRQGTHLDGYTF.

The chain uses TRBV11-2 and TRBJ1-5; possibly TRBD1 for D (5 bases). CDR1 and CDR2 (germline): SGHAT, FQNNGV. V gave up 1 base and J gave up 0 bases, with 10 bases separating them. This CDR3 is built from 16 residues. The CDR3 bases are TGTGCCAGCAGCTTAGTGGGGCAGTATAGCAATCAGCCCCAGCATTTT. Residues: CASSLVGQYSNQPQHF. The full variable domain, its missing parts supplied by reference TRBV11-2 and TRBJ1-5, is EAGVAQSPRYKIIEKRQSVAFWCNPISGHATLYWYQQILGQGPKLLIQFQNNGVVDDSQLPKDRFSAERLKGVDSTLKIQPAKLEDSAVYLCASSLVGQYSNQPQHFGDGTRLSIL.